The 19 T cell receptor beta chains below were found in one sample sequenced in a study of T cell responses to AZD1222 COVID-19 vaccine. Generated by immunoSEQ multiplex PCR, the TCRdb table keeps only in-frame clones and is missing some. This table has fewer than 130,000 clones, around 81% appearing once. Sequencing used peripheral blood, obtained on day 0 of AZD1222 vaccination. These receptors came from an adult in good health.

V usage is TRBV10-3 and J usage is TRBJ2-7; 11 bases agree with TRBD2. This CDR3 spans 15 amino acids. Germline V lookup: CDR1 ENHRY, CDR2 SYGVKD. V gave up 3 bases and J gave up 4 bases; unmatched junction bases: 5. The CDR3 sequence: CAISDPASGRYEQYF. The CDR3 nucleotides are TGTGCCATCAGTGACCCGGCTAGCGGGAGGTACGAGCAGTACTTC.

In DNA form, the CDR3 reads TGTGCCAGCAGTTTCGGACCGCGCGAGCAGGGTAATGAAAAACTGTTTTTT. Translating it yields CASSFGPREQGNEKLFF. This sequence joins TRBV28 and TRBJ1-4; possible D gene TRBD1, 5 bases. CDR1 is MDHEN, CDR2 SYDVKM, per germline. The V and J ends lost 3 bases and 4 bases respectively, with 18 bases between them. The CDR3 is made up of 17 amino acids.

A remark on this clone: The same CDR3 is also encoded by other DNA sequences in this sample. The chain carries TRBV19 and TRBJ1-2; the match to TRBD1 covers 7 bases. In germline, CDR1 is LNHDA, CDR2 SQIVND (reference sequence). This CDR3 is 15 amino acids long. Germline trimming cut 1 base from V and 3 bases from J; bases unmatched to any gene: 5. CDR3 bases: TGTGCCAGTAGTATAGCCACAGGGACAGACTATGGCTACACCTTC. It encodes CASSIATGTDYGYTF.

This chain uses TRBV28 with TRBJ1-1; 7 bases are a match to TRBD1. V lost 6 bases, J lost 6 bases, and 13 bases stayed unmatched. Germline V gene data show CDR1 as MDHEN and CDR2 as SYDVKM. The CDR3 consists of 15 residues. The CDR3 is CASSPTGRRVAEAFF. The CDR3 region has the DNA TGTGCCAGCAGCCCGACAGGGAGGAGGGTTGCTGAAGCTTTCTTT.

The DNA for the CDR3 is TGTGCCAGCAGCTTCCTACCGGGCCCCAGGGAGTATGGCTACACCTTC. Translating gives CASSFLPGPREYGYTF. This rearrangement joins TRBV5-5 to TRBJ1-2, with D possibly matching TRBD1 (5 bases). Trimming removed 2 bases at V and 5 bases at J, with 19 bases between. Per the germline V gene, CDR1 is SGHKS and CDR2 is YYEKEE (reference sequence). The CDR3 is 16 residues long.

This clone appeared a single time. The rearrangement uses TRBV2 and TRBJ2-7; 7 nucleotides line up with TRBD2. There are 14 residues in the CDR3. CDR1 is SNHLY, CDR2 FYNNEI, per germline. V was clipped by 6 bases and J by 2 bases; unmatched bases: 7. CDR3: CASRTGTTTYEQYF. The DNA of the CDR3 is TGTGCCAGCAGGACCGGGACTACCACCTACGAGCAGTACTTC.

This chain uses TRBV7-2 with TRBJ1-2; D not resolved. Germline CDR1 SGHTA, CDR2 FQGNSA. The CDR3 is 12 amino acids. Trimming cost V 1 base and J 5 bases, with 5 bases left between them. DNA of the CDR3: TGTGCCAGCAGCTTAGGGGTGTATGGCTACACCTTC. It encodes CASSLGVYGYTF.

The V gene is TRBV7-2, the J gene TRBJ2-7; D gene uncertain. Trimming stripped 5 bases from V and 0 bases from J, with 14 bases between. There are 15 residues in the CDR3. Germline lookup yields CDR1 SGHTA and CDR2 FQGNSA. The CDR3 protein is CASSRSPASSYEQYF. The CDR3 DNA reads TGTGCCAGCAGCCGCTCTCCGGCCAGCTCCTACGAGCAGTACTTC.

This clone appeared once. V is TRBV7-9 and J is TRBJ2-2; TRBD2 agrees at 9 bases. The junction had 12 bases not matched to a gene; V was cut back by 5 bases and J by 5 bases. The CDR3 has 17 residues. Germline-derived CDR1 and CDR2 are SEHNR and FQNEAQ (reference sequence). The CDR3 protein is CASSAQSAGGWTGELFF. The CDR3 DNA follows: TGTGCCAGCAGCGCTCAGTCAGCGGGAGGATGGACCGGGGAGCTGTTTTTT.

V is TRBV1 and J is TRBJ1-3; the D call TRBD1 from the table was never checked on the DNA. TRBV1 is assigned pseudogene status. The CDR3 consists of 15 residues. This CDR3 is CTSSQDLAAGNTIYF. The CDR3 region has the DNA TGCACCAGCAGCCAAGATTTGGCAGCTGGAAACACCATATATTTT.

The count of this clone is one. The chain couples TRBV5-1 to TRBJ2-1; the match to TRBD1 covers 7 bases. V trimming: 4 bases; J trimming: 2 bases; junction bases outside the gene matches: 6. The CDR3 consists of 15 residues. The germline gives CDR1 SGHRS, CDR2 YFSETQ. This CDR3 is CASSMTGFAYNEQFF. For the CDR3, the DNA is TGCGCCAGCAGCATGACAGGGTTTGCCTACAATGAGCAGTTCTTC.

V is TRBV4-2 and J is TRBJ1-2; tentative D call: TRBD1 (6 bases). This CDR3 is 16 amino acids long. Per germline, CDR1 LGHNA and CDR2 YNFKEQ. V gave up 0 bases and J gave up 8 bases, with 19 bases separating them. The CDR3 loop is CASSQDRGADSNGYTF. The CDR3 DNA reads as TGTGCCAGCAGCCAAGATCGGGGCGCGGACAGCAACGGCTACACCTTC.

The rearrangement uses TRBV29-1 and TRBJ2-1; 9 bases fit TRBD2. The CDR3 extends over 16 amino acids. J gave up 3 bases and V 7 bases, and 13 bases lay outside the gene matches. The germline CDR1 and CDR2 sequences are SQVTM and ANQGSEA. The CDR3 nucleotides are TGCAGCGGAAGGTCGGGTAGCGGGAGAGACTACAATGAGCAGTTCTTC. This translates into CSGRSGSGRDYNEQFF.

The CDR3 bases are TGTGCCAGCAGCGTACTTGCGGACCCCGGGGAGCTGTTTTTT. This gives the protein CASSVLADPGELFF. V and J are TRBV9 and TRBJ2-2; D is unclear. Germline CDR1 is SGDLS and CDR2 is YYNGEE. The CDR3 contains 14 residues. Trimming took 1 base from V and 6 from J, leaving 10 bases between them.

This clone was counted a single time. The V gene is TRBV28, the J gene TRBJ1-3; D ambiguous. Per the germline V gene, CDR1 is MDHEN and CDR2 is SYDVKM. V lost 4 bases to trimming and J lost 0 bases, with 13 bases between them. The CDR3 covers 16 residues. CDR3 nucleotides: TGTGCCAGCAGTTGGGCCGTCGGGAGCTCTGGAAACACCATATATTTT. Protein sequence: CASSWAVGSSGNTIYF.

The chain has TRBV6-5 and TRBJ2-5; 8 bases agree with TRBD2. The germline V gene encodes CDR1 MNHEY and CDR2 SVGAGI. V lost 7 bases, J lost 5 bases, and 6 bases stayed unmatched. The CDR3 has 13 residues. The CDR3 DNA follows: TGTGCCAGCACGGGGGGGCTTATGGAGACCCAGTACTTC. It specifies CASTGGLMETQYF.

V usage is TRBV6-5 and J usage is TRBJ2-7, with D possibly being TRBD2 (5 bases). The CDR3 totals 14 residues. The germline V gene has CDR1 MNHEY and CDR2 SVGAGI. The V gene lost 6 bases and the J gene lost 3 bases, with 15 bases spanning the gap. CDR3 sequence (DNA): TGTGCCAGCAGCTCTGGACTGAACCGCTACGAGCAGTACTTC. The encoded protein is CASSSGLNRYEQYF.

This clone was observed a handful of times. J is TRBJ2-7 and V is TRBV2, with D maybe TRBD2 (5 bases). Germline V gene sequence: CDR1 SNHLY, CDR2 FYNNEI. V dropped 9 bases and J dropped 7 bases, with 16 bases sitting between them. There are 12 residues in the CDR3. The CDR3 sequence: CASTRAGKEQYF. In DNA, the CDR3 is TGTGCCAGTACCCGGGCGGGTAAAGAGCAGTACTTC.

Of note for this clone: The CDR3 ends on some other residue instead of the conserved phenylalanine or tryptophan, so this is likely a read error. The limits of the CDR3 on the DNA are not certain, so only TCRdb's listed CDR3 is given. The CDR3 region is CASNLGGGAS. The rearrangement links TRBV7-9 to TRBJ1-5. Germline V gives CDR1 SEHNR, CDR2 FQNEAQ (reference sequence). The CDR3 contains 10 residues when both ends are counted.